This passage covers 30 T cell receptor beta chains from one sample sequenced in a study of blood T cell repertoires in COVID-19. The method was immunoSEQ multiplex PCR; TCRdb's version includes in-frame clones alone and lacks a portion of them. This sample has around 250,000 clones, with 80% to 90% found just once. Source material: peripheral blood. The receptors come from a man aged 60-69 years with acute or convalescent COVID-19.

This chain uses TRBV7-8 with TRBJ2-5; 12 bases are a match to TRBD2. The CDR3 sequence is 17 residues long. Germline V lookup: CDR1 SGHVS, CDR2 FQNEAQ. The V gene end was trimmed by 5 bases and the J gene end by 3 bases; junction bases not matched to a gene: 10. CDR3 protein: CASSPPLAGGSEETQYF. For the CDR3, the DNA is TGTGCCAGCAGCCCACCGCTAGCGGGAGGGAGTGAAGAGACCCAGTACTTC.

The chain combines TRBV30 with TRBJ1-1, with no clear D. Germline V gene data show CDR1 as GTSNPN and CDR2 as SVGIG (reference sequence). The CDR3 runs to 13 residues. Trimming cost V 4 bases and J 0 bases, with 9 bases left between them. Written as DNA, the CDR3 is TGTGCCTGGACCCCACGGTTGAACACTGAAGCTTTCTTT. Amino acid sequence: CAWTPRLNTEAFF.

The chain is built from TRBV3-1 (or the pseudogene TRBV3-2) and TRBJ1-1, with D maybe TRBD1 (6 bases). Trimming stripped 3 bases from V and 5 bases from J, with 16 bases between. The CDR3 is made up of 15 amino acids. Germline CDR1 LGHDT, CDR2 YNNKEL (reference sequence). The CDR3: CASSQEGGGRTEAFF. DNA of the CDR3: TGTGCCAGCAGCCAGGAGGGGGGCGGGAGGACTGAAGCTTTCTTT.

The V call is TRBV6-5, the J call TRBJ2-7, with TRBD2 identical over 8 bases. Germline values: CDR1 MNHEY, CDR2 SVGAGI. Losses at the gene ends were 2 bases for V and 3 bases for J; bases not matched to a gene: 6. The CDR3 has 15 residues. The CDR3 nucleotides are TGTGCCAGCAGTTACCGAGCGGGAGAGGGCTACGAGCAGTACTTC. As protein: CASSYRAGEGYEQYF.

This clone has more than one count but fewer than ten. The chain joins TRBV10-3 to TRBJ1-5; D uncertain. The CDR3 contains 13 residues. V shed 4 bases and J shed 5 bases, with 9 bases lying between them. Germline V gene sequence: CDR1 ENHRY, CDR2 SYGVKD. The CDR3: CAISGGTDQPQHF. The CDR3 DNA reads TGTGCCATCAGTGGCGGCACCGATCAGCCCCAGCATTTT.

The chain uses TRBV2 and TRBJ2-6; D not resolved. Trimming cost V 2 bases and J 2 bases, with 10 bases left between them. CDR1 and CDR2 from the germline V gene are SNHLY and FYNNEI. The CDR3 consists of 16 residues. This CDR3 reads CASSEWSGPGANVLTF. The CDR3 DNA is TGTGCCAGCAGTGAATGGTCTGGCCCTGGGGCCAACGTCCTGACTTTC.

This chain connects TRBV24-1 to TRBJ1-5, with 7 positions matching TRBD1. The V gene's germline CDR1 is KGHDR and CDR2 SFDVKD. J was trimmed by 0 bases and V by 4 bases; bases with no gene match: 2. The CDR3 loop spans 15 amino acids. The CDR3 protein is CATSDGTVSNQPQHF. In nucleotides, the CDR3 is TGTGCCACCAGTGACGGGACAGTTAGCAATCAGCCCCAGCATTTT.

This chain uses TRBV29-1 with TRBJ1-3; D gene ambiguous. Germline loops: CDR1 SQVTM, CDR2 ANQGSEA. This CDR3 is 16 amino acids long. The germline V and J ends were trimmed by 0 bases and 0 bases, with 12 bases remaining between them. DNA of the CDR3: TGCAGCGTTGAAGATTTGAGCGGGTACTCTGGAAACACCATATATTTT. This sequence encodes CSVEDLSGYSGNTIYF.

The chain joins TRBV5-4 to TRBJ2-1; TRBD2 matches 7 bases. V gave up 4 bases and J gave up 0 bases; unmatched junction bases: 7. The CDR3 contains 16 residues. Germline V gives CDR1 SGHNT, CDR2 YYREEE (reference sequence). CDR3 in amino acids: CASSRGSLNSYNEQFF. The DNA for the CDR3 is TGTGCCAGCAGCCGCGGGAGTCTGAACTCCTACAATGAGCAGTTCTTC. Full variable domain (rest looked up from reference TRBV5-4 and TRBJ2-1): ETGVTQSPTHLIKTRGQQVTLRCSSQSGHNTVSWYQQALGQGPQFIFQYYREEENGRGNFPPRFSGLQFPNYSSELNVNALELDDSALYLCASSRGSLNSYNEQFFGPGTRLTVL.

J is TRBJ2-1 and V is TRBV7-3; maybe TRBD2 (6 bases). The CDR3 consists of 17 residues. The germline V gene has CDR1 SGHTA and CDR2 FQGTGA. Trimming left V 4 bases short and J 10 bases short, with 26 bases between. The CDR3 nucleotides read TGTGCCAGCAGCTCCGGGTCACCGGGACTCCTCACCTCGGAGCAGTTCTTC. It translates to CASSSGSPGLLTSEQFF.

The chain links TRBV5-4 to TRBJ1-2, with D unresolved. The length of the CDR3 is 14 residues. Germline V lookup: CDR1 SGHNT, CDR2 YYREEE (reference sequence). Trimming removed 0 bases from V and 5 bases from J, with 11 bases in between. As DNA, the CDR3 is TGTGCCAGCAGCTTGGAGAACACAGTATATGGCTACACCTTC. It yields the protein CASSLENTVYGYTF.

This chain joins TRBV24-1 and TRBJ2-1; D ambiguous. CDR1 and CDR2 (germline): KGHDR, SFDVKD. The CDR3 covers 16 residues. Trimming cost V 5 bases and J 1 base, with 14 bases left between them. This chain's CDR3 is CATSGLTGESYNEQFF. The CDR3 nucleotides are TGTGCCACCAGTGGCTTGACGGGTGAGTCCTACAATGAGCAGTTCTTC.

DNA for the CDR3: TGTGCCAGCACTAAAGAGGGGAGCGGGAGGTCCTACGAGCAGTACTTC. It is translated as CASTKEGSGRSYEQYF. This chain links TRBV11-3 with TRBJ2-7; 9 bases are shared with TRBD2. The CDR3 totals 16 residues. The germline gives CDR1 SGHNT, CDR2 YENEEA. J was trimmed by 1 base and V by 7 bases; bases with no gene match: 11.

This chain connects TRBV7-8 to TRBJ2-1; 9 bases agree with TRBD1. The CDR3 sequence is 14 residues long. The germline CDR1 and CDR2 sequences are SGHVS and FQNEAQ. V dropped 4 bases and J dropped 7; count of bases not matched to a gene: 5. The CDR3 DNA follows: TGTGCCAGCAGCTCGGGGACAGGGAGGAATGAGCAGTTCTTC. It translates to CASSSGTGRNEQFF.

The V call is TRBV4-1, the J call TRBJ2-7, with D tentatively TRBD1 (5 bases). This CDR3 is built from 15 residues. CDR1 is MGHRA and CDR2 is YSYEKL in the germline V gene. V was clipped by 4 bases and J by 0 bases, with 13 bases between them. CDR3 in DNA: TGCGCCAGCAGCCGGTGGGGCGGCCTCTCCTACGAGCAGTACTTC. Its translation is CASSRWGGLSYEQYF.

The chain carries TRBV28 and TRBJ1-6, with 8 bases fitting TRBD1. Germline CDR1 reads MDHEN; CDR2 reads SYDVKM. Germline trimming cut 7 bases from V and 11 bases from J; bases unmatched to any gene: 10. There are 14 residues in the CDR3. CDR3 nucleotides: TGTGCCAGCACAAGACAGGGGAGTTGGACACCCCTCCACTTT. This encodes CASTRQGSWTPLHF.

The CDR3 DNA reads TGTGCCAGCAGCTTAGGCGGTTATAGCAATCAGCCCCAGCATTTT. Translated, it gives CASSLGGYSNQPQHF. The chain couples TRBV7-9 to TRBJ1-5; D unclear. Germline CDR1 reads SEHNR; CDR2 reads FQNEAQ (reference sequence). Trimming removed 1 base from V and 0 bases from J, with 7 bases in between. The length of the CDR3 is 15 residues.

This chain links TRBV4-1 with TRBJ2-5; D remains ambiguous. V was shortened by 0 bases and J by 5 bases, with 13 bases between the two germline ends. This CDR3 is built from 15 residues. The germline gives CDR1 MGHRA, CDR2 YSYEKL. For the CDR3, the DNA is TGCGCCAGCAGCCAAGATCCCGTACGCGTCGAGACCCAGTACTTC. It encodes CASSQDPVRVETQYF.

The chain employs TRBV10-3 and TRBJ1-4; D gene uncertain. Trimming removed 3 bases from V and 8 bases from J, with 16 bases in between. Germline CDR1 reads ENHRY; CDR2 reads SYGVKD. This CDR3 is built from 15 residues. CDR3 residues: CAISDRMARGEKLFF. The CDR3 bases are TGTGCCATCAGTGACAGGATGGCCCGAGGGGAAAAACTGTTTTTT.

The V call is TRBV18, the J call TRBJ2-5, with 10 nucleotides matching TRBD2. V was clipped by 0 bases and J by 3 bases; unmatched bases: 4. Germline V gene sequence: CDR1 KGHSH, CDR2 LQKENI. This CDR3 has 16 amino acids. CDR3 in amino acids: CASSPPQREGEETQYF. CDR3 DNA sequence: TGTGCCAGCTCACCACCGCAGCGGGAGGGCGAAGAGACCCAGTACTTC.

This chain joins TRBV29-1 and TRBJ2-5; maybe TRBD2 (6 bases). In germline, CDR1 is SQVTM, CDR2 ANQGSEA. The CDR3 loop spans 14 amino acids. V lost 0 bases and J 4 bases, leaving 12 bases between the germline ends. The CDR3 is CSVEDRRGGETQYF. CDR3 DNA sequence: TGCAGCGTTGAAGATCGCCGGGGAGGAGAGACCCAGTACTTC.

The sample holds one count of this clone. The chain is built from TRBV4-3 and TRBJ2-7; 7 bases line up with TRBD2. CDR3 size: 16 residues. Germline V gene sequence: CDR1 LGHNA, CDR2 YSLEER. V dropped 0 bases and J dropped 4; count of bases not matched to a gene: 9. The CDR3 loop is CASSQDSDREAYEQYF. In DNA, the CDR3 is TGCGCCAGCAGCCAAGATTCGGATCGGGAGGCTTACGAGCAGTACTTC.

The chain uses TRBV27 and TRBJ1-5; 11 bases map to TRBD1. V shed 4 bases and J 6 bases; nucleotides not matched to a gene: 5. CDR1 is MNHEY and CDR2 is SMNVEV in the germline V gene (reference sequence). The CDR3 is 15 amino acids. CDR3 sequence reads: CASSWGQGEGQPQHF. The CDR3 DNA sequence: TGTGCCAGCAGTTGGGGACAGGGGGAGGGTCAGCCCCAGCATTTT.

The rearrangement links TRBV7-2 to TRBJ2-7; the match to TRBD2 covers 8 bases. With V trimmed by 4 bases and J by 4 bases, 6 bases remained unmatched. Germline V gene data show CDR1 as SGHTA and CDR2 as FQGNSA. The CDR3 loop spans 14 amino acids. The CDR3 sequence is CASSSSGPTYEQYF. In DNA form, the CDR3 reads TGTGCCAGCAGCTCTAGCGGGCCCACTTACGAGCAGTACTTC.

V usage is TRBV18 and J usage is TRBJ2-2; unclear D gene. Germline CDR1 KGHSH, CDR2 LQKENI. The CDR3 spans 15 residues. With 4 bases removed from V and 5 bases from J, the gap between germline ends came to 14 bases. The CDR3 nucleotides read TGTGCCAGCTCACATAGCTTAGACGGAACCGGGGAGCTGTTTTTT. It encodes CASSHSLDGTGELFF.

This chain joins TRBV2 and TRBJ1-2; D possibly corresponds to TRBD1 (6 bases). The V end lost 6 bases, the J end lost 6 bases, and 11 bases lay between the germline ends. Germline V lookup: CDR1 SNHLY, CDR2 FYNNEI. CDR3 size: 12 residues. CDR3 bases: TGTGCCAGCAGGGCTAGGGGGAATGGCTACACCTTC. This encodes CASRARGNGYTF.

This clone was picked up one time. The V and J genes are TRBV5-8 and TRBJ1-1, with D perhaps TRBD1 (5 bases). Trimming took 0 bases from V and 3 from J, leaving 9 bases between them. The CDR3 contains 14 residues. CDR1 is SGHTS, CDR2 YDEGEE, per germline. CDR3 DNA: TGTGCCAGCAGCTTGGCGGGGACTCACACTGAAGCTTTCTTT. Protein sequence: CASSLAGTHTEAFF.

The V gene is TRBV4-3, the J gene TRBJ2-1, with 9 positions matching TRBD1. J was trimmed by 2 bases and V by 2 bases; bases with no gene match: 7. Germline CDR1 and CDR2: LGHNA and YSLEER. The CDR3 runs to 17 residues. The CDR3 here is CASSQYPDRGPYNEQFF. For the CDR3, the DNA is TGCGCCAGCAGCCAATACCCGGACAGGGGACCCTACAATGAGCAGTTCTTC.

This clone has more than one count but fewer than ten. This rearrangement joins TRBV2 to TRBJ2-5, with 9 bases matching TRBD2. CDR1 SNHLY and CDR2 FYNNEI come from the germline V gene. Trimming took 7 bases from V and 4 from J; bases not matched to a gene: 13. The CDR3 is 16 residues long. The CDR3 DNA sequence: TGTGCCAGCAACGCCCCTCGCGGGAGGGCCCCAGAGACCCAGTACTTC. The encoded protein is CASNAPRGRAPETQYF.

The genes are TRBV9 and TRBJ1-1; D is perhaps TRBD1 (5 bases). The CDR3 totals 16 residues. Trimming cost V 6 bases and J 0 bases, with 18 bases left between them. Germline CDR1 SGDLS, CDR2 YYNGEE. This CDR3 is CASNPSPQGVNTEAFF. Here the CDR3 DNA reads TGTGCCAGCAACCCCTCCCCCCAGGGTGTGAACACTGAAGCTTTCTTT.